Given below is one T cell receptor (beta chain) in context. Its specificity is unknown. Compared with germline, one end of the junction differs, possibly owing to a read error. This sample was included in a study of molecular identifiers for immune sequencing clone quantification. Using its own MiXCR run on the PCR reads, TCRdb lists one record per CDR3 protein. This table has 300,000 to 400,000 distinct CDR3 sequences, about a quarter appearing once. CDR1 PRHDT and CDR2 FYEKMQ come from the germline V gene (reference sequence). The CDR3 extends over 15 amino acids. CD8+CD4-CCR7+CD45RA+ sorting gave the naive CD8 T cells. Whole-study results and caveats: Whereas naive cells kept under 1% of molecules in clones above 20 RNA copies, such clones held over 97% in effectors.

This chain joins TRBV13 and TRBJ2-6; no reliable D call. What was sequenced was naive CD8+ T cells from blood, with Jurkat cell RNA spiked in. Subset denoted: FACS-sorted CD8+CD4-CCR7+CD45RA+ naive T cells. The receptor was isolated from a human donor in good health. Some libraries in this study had Jurkat cell RNA spiked in. The CDR3 DNA follows: TGTGCCGGCAGCTTAGGGTTCTCTGGGGCCAACGTCCTGACTTTC. It codes for CAGSLGFSGANVLTF.